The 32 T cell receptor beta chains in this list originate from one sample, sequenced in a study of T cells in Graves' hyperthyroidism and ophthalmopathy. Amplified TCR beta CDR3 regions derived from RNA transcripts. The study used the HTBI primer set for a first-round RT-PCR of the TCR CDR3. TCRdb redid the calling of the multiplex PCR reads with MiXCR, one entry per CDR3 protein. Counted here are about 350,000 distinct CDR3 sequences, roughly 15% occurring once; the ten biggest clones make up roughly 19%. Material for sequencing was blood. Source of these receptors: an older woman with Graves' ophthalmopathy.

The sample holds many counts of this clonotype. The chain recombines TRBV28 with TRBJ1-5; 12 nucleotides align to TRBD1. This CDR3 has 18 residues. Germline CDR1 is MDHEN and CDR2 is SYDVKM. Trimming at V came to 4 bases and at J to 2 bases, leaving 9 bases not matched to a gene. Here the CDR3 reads CASSSYGTGGVGNQPQHF. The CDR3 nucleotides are TGTGCCAGCAGTTCGTACGGGACAGGGGGCGTAGGCAATCAGCCCCAGCATTTT.

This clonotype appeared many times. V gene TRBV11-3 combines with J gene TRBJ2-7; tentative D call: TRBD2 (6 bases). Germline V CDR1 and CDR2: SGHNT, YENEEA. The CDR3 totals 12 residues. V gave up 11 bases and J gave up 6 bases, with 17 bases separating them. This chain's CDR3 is CAPWVAGGEQYF. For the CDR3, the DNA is TGTGCCCCGTGGGTCGCCGGGGGCGAGCAGTACTTC.

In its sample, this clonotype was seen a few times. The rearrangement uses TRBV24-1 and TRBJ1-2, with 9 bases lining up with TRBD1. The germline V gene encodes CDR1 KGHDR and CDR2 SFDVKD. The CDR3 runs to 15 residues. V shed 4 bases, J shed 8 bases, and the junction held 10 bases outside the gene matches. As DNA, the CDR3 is TGTGCCACCAGTGAGTCCGCCGGGACAGGGCAGGGCTACACCTTC. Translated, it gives CATSESAGTGQGYTF.

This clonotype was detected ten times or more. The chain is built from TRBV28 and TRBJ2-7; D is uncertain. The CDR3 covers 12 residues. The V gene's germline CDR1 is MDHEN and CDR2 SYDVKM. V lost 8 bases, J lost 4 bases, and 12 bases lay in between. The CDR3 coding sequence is TGTGCCAGCGGCTGGGGTGGGTACGAGCAGTACTTC. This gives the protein CASGWGGYEQYF.

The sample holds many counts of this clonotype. The DNA for the CDR3 is TGTGCCTGGAACCTCAGGGGGATAAATTCACCCCTCCACTTT. It specifies CAWNLRGINSPLHF. The chain employs TRBV30 and TRBJ1-6; 7 nucleotides match TRBD1. Losses at the gene ends were 4 bases for V and 7 bases for J; bases not matched to a gene: 7. This CDR3 comprises 14 residues. Germline V gene data show CDR1 as GTSNPN and CDR2 as SVGIG (reference sequence).

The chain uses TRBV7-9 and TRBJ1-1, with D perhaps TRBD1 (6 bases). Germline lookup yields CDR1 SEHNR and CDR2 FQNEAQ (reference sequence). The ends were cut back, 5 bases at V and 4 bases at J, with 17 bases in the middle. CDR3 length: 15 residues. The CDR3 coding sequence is TGTGCCAGCAGCCCCCTCCAGGGGTTGACCACTGAAGCTTTCTTT. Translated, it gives CASSPLQGLTTEAFF. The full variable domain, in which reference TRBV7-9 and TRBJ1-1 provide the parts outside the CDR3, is DTGVSQNPRHKITKRGQNVTFRCDPISEHNRLYWYRQTLGQGPEFLTYFQNEAQLEKSRLLSDRFSAERPKGSFSTLEIQRTEQGDSAMYLCASSPLQGLTTEAFFGQGTRLTVV.

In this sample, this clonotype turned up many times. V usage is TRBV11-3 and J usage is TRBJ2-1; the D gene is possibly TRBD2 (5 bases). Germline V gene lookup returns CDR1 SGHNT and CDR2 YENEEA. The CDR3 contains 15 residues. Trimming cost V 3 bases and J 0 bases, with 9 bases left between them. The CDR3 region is CASSFTGTSYNEQFF. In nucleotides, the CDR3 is TGTGCCAGCAGCTTCACGGGAACCTCCTACAATGAGCAGTTCTTC. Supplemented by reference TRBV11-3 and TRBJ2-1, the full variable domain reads EAGVVQSPRYKIIEKKQPVAFWCNPISGHNTLYWYLQNLGQGPELLIRYENEEAVDDSQLPKDRFSAERLKGVDSTLKIQPAELGDSAVYLCASSFTGTSYNEQFFGPGTRLTVL.

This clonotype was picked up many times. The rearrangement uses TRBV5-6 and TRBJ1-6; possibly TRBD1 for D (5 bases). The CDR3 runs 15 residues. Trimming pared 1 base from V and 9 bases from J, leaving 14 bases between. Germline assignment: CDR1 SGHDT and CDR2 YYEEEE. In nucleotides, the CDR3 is TGTGCCAGCAGCTTGAGAGCAGGGCTGGGTTCACCCCTCCACTTT. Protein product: CASSLRAGLGSPLHF.

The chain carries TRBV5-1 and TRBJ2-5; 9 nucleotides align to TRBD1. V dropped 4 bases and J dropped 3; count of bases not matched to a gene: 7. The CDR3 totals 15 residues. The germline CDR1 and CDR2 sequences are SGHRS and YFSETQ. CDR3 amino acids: CASSGGQGVKETQYF. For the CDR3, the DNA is TGCGCCAGCAGCGGGGGACAGGGCGTAAAAGAGACCCAGTACTTC.

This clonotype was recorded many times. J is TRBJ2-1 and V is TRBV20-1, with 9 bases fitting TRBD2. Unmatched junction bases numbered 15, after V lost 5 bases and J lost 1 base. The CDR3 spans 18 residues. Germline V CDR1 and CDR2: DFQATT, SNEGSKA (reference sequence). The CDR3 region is CSASRAAGGPGSYNEQFF. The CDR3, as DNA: TGCAGTGCTTCGAGGGCGGCGGGAGGGCCGGGGTCCTACAATGAGCAGTTCTTC.

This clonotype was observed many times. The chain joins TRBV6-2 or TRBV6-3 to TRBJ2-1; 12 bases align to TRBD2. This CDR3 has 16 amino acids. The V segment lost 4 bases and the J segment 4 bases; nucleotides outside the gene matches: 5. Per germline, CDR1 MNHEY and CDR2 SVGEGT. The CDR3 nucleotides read TGTGCCAGCAGTTCCGGGACTAGCGGGCTATACAATGAGCAGTTCTTC. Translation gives CASSSGTSGLYNEQFF.

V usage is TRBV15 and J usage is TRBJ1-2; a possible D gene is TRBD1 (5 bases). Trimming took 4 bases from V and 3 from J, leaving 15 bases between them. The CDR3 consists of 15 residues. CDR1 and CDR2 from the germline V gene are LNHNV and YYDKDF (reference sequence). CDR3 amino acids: CATSKGTRGYYGYTF. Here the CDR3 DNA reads TGTGCCACCAGCAAAGGGACCCGGGGTTACTATGGCTACACCTTC. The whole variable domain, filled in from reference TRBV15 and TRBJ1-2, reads DAMVIQNPRYQVTQFGKPVTLSCSQTLNHNVMYWYQQKSSQAPKLLFHYYDKDFNNEADTPDNFQSRRPNTSFCFLDIRSPGLGDTAMYLCATSKGTRGYYGYTFGSGTRLTVV.

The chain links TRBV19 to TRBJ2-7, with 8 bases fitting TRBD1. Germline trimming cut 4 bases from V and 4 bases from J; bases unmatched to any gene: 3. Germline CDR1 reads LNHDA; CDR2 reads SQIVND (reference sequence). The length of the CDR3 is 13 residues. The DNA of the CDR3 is TGTGCCAGTAGTAATGGACAGGGATACGAGCAGTACTTC. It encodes CASSNGQGYEQYF.

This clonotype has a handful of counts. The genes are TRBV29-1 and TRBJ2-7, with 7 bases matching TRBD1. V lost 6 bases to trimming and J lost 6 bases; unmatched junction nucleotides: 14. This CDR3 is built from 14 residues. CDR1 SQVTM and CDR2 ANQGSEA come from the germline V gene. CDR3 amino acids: CSVRDRLGSSEQYF. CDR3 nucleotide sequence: TGCAGCGTCCGGGACAGACTGGGGTCGTCCGAGCAGTACTTC.

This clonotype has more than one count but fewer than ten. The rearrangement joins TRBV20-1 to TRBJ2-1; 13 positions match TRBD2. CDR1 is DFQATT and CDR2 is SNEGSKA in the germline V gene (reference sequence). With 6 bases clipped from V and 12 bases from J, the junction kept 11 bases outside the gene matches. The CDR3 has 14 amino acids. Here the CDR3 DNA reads TGCAGTGCCCAACGGACTAGCGGGAGAGGAGGGCAGTTCTTC. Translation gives CSAQRTSGRGGQFF.

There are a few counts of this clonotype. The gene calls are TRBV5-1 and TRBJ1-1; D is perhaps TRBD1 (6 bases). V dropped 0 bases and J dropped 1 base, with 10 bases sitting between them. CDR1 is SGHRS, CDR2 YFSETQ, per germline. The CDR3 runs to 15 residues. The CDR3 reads CASSLEGGSNTEAFF. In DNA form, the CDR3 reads TGCGCCAGCAGCTTGGAGGGGGGATCGAACACTGAAGCTTTCTTT.

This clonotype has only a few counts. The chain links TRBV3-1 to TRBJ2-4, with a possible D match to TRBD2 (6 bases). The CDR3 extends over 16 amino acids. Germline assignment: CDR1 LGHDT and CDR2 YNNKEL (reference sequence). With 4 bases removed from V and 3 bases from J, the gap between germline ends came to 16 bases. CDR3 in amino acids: CASSLLGGVDKNIQYF. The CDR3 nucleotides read TGTGCCAGCAGCCTCTTGGGGGGAGTTGACAAAAACATTCAGTACTTC. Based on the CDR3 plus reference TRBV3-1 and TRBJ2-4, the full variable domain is DTAVSQTPKYLVTQMGNDKSIKCEQNLGHDTMYWYKQDSKKFLKIMFSYNNKELIINETVPNRFSPKSPDKAHLNLHINSLELGDSAVYFCASSLLGGVDKNIQYFGAGTRLSVL.

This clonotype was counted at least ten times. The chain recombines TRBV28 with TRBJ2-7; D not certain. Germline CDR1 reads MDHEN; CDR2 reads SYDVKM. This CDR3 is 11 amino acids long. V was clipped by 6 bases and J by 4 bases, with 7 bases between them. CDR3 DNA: TGTGCCAGCAGCCGCCGATACGAGCAGTACTTC. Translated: CASSRRYEQYF.

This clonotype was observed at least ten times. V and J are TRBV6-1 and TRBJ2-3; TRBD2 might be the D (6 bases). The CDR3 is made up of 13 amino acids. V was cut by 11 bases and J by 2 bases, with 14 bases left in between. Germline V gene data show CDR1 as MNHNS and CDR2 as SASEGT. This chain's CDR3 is CASRGGPTDTQYF. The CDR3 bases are TGTGCCTCACGGGGAGGACCCACAGATACGCAGTATTTT.

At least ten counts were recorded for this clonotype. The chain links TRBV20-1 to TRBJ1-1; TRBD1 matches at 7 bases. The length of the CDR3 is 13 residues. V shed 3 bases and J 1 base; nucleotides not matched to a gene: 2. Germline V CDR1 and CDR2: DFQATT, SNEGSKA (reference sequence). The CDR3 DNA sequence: TGCAGTGCTAGGAGGGACAGGAACACTGAAGCTTTCTTT. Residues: CSARRDRNTEAFF.

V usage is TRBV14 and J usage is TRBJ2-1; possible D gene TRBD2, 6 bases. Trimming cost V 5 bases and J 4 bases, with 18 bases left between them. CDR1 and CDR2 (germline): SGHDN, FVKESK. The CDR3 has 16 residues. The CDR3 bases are TGTGCCAGCAGCTTTCCCGGGAGAGGAGCTTACAATGAGCAGTTCTTC. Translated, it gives CASSFPGRGAYNEQFF.

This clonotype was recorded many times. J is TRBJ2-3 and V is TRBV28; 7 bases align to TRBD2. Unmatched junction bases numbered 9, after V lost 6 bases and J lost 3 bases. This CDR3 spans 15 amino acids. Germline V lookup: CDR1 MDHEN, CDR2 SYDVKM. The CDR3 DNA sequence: TGTGCCAGCAGGACCCAAGCGGGACCGACAGATACGCAGTATTTT. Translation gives CASRTQAGPTDTQYF. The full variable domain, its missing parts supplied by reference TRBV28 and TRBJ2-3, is DVKVTQSSRYLVKRTGEKVFLECVQDMDHENMFWYRQDPGLGLRLIYFSYDVKMKEKGDIPEGYSVSREKKERFSLILESASTNQTSMYLCASRTQAGPTDTQYFGPGTRLTVL.

CDR3 DNA: TGTGCCAGCAGCTTAAGCTTCGGGGCGAACACCGGGGAGCTGTTTTTT. Encoded protein: CASSLSFGANTGELFF. The gene calls are TRBV7-9 and TRBJ2-2; tentatively, D is TRBD2 (5 bases). The CDR3 is made up of 16 amino acids. CDR1 is SEHNR and CDR2 is FQNEAQ in the germline V gene (reference sequence). Trimming removed 2 bases at V and 0 bases at J, with 10 bases between.

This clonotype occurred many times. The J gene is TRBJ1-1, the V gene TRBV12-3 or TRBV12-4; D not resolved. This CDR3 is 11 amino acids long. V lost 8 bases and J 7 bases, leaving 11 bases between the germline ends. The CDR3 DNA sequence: TGTGCCAGCCGTGAGACGGTTGAAGCTTTCTTT. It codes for CASRETVEAFF.

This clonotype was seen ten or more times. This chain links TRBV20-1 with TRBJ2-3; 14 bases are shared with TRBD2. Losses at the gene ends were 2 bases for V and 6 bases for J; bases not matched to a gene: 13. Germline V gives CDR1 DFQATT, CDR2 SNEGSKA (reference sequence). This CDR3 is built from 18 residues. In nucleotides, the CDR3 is TGCAGTGCTAGATCGAGCGTGTGGGGACTAGCGGGAGCCGATACGCAGTATTTT. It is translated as CSARSSVWGLAGADTQYF.

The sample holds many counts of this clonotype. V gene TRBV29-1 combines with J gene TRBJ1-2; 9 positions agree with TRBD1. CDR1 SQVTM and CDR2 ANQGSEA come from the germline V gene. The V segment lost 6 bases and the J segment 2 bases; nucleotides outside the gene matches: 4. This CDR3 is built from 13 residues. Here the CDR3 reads CSVGTGSNYGYTF. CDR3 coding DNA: TGCAGCGTAGGGACAGGGTCCAACTATGGCTACACCTTC.

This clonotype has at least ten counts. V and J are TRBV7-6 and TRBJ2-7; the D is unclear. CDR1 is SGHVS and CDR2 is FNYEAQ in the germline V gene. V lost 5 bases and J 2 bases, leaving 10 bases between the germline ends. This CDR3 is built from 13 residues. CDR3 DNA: TGTGCCAGCAGCCTCTCCAGCACCTACGAGCAGTACTTC. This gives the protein CASSLSSTYEQYF.

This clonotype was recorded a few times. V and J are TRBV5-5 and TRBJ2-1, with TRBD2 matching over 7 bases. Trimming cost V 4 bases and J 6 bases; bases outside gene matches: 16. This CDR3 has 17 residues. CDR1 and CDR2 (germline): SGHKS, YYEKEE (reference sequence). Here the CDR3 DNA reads TGTGCCAGCAGCCTCAGACTAGCCATCTTGACGAGCAATGAGCAGTTCTTC. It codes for CASSLRLAILTSNEQFF. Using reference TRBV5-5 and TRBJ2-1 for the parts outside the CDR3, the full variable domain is DAGVTQSPTHLIKTRGQQVTLRCSPISGHKSVSWYQQVLGQGPQFIFQYYEKEERGRGNFPDRFSARQFPNYSSELNVNALLLGDSALYLCASSLRLAILTSNEQFFGPGTRLTVL.

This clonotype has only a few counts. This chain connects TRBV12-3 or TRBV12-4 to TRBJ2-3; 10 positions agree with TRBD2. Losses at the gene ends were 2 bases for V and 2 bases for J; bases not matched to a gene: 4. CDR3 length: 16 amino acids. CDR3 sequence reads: CASSLRTSGLTDTQYF. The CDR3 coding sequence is TGTGCCAGCAGTTTAAGGACTAGCGGACTCACAGATACGCAGTATTTT.

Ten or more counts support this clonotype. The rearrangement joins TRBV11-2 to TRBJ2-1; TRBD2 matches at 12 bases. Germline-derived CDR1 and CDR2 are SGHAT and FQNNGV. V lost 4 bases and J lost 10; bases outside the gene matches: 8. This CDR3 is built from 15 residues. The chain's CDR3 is CASSSRLAGVEEQFF. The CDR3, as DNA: TGTGCCAGCAGCTCTAGACTAGCGGGAGTAGAAGAGCAGTTCTTC.

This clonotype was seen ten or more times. CDR3 sequence reads: CSAAGTVYEQYF. The CDR3 nucleotides are TGCAGTGCGGCCGGGACCGTCTACGAGCAGTACTTC. The chain has TRBV20-1 and TRBJ2-7, with D tentatively TRBD1 or TRBD2 (5 bases each). From germline, CDR1 is DFQATT and CDR2 SNEGSKA (reference sequence). The CDR3 contains 12 residues. Deletions cut 6 bases from V and 3 bases from J, with 12 bases between.

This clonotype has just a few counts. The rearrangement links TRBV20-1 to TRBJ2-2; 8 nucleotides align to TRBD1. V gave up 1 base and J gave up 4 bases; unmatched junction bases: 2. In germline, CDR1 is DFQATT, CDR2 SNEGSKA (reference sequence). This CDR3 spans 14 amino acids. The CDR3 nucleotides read TGCAGTGCTAGAGTAGACAGGGGCACCGGGGAGCTGTTTTTT. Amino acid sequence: CSARVDRGTGELFF.